The T cell receptor beta chain described here comes from a study of T cells in Graves' hyperthyroidism and ophthalmopathy. Study in general: Sampling of peripheral blood happened at initial diagnosis, prior to any treatment. Findings and caveats of the study: Among clonotypes expanded in thyroid above 0.001, most were also found in blood.

Only a few counts were recorded for this clonotype. Its antigen is not identified. Regions amplified from RNA transcripts were the TCR beta CDR3 regions. The study used the HTBI primer set for a first-round RT-PCR of the TCR CDR3. TCRdb reanalysed the multiplex PCR reads using MiXCR and keeps one entry per CDR3 protein. The table has more than 650,000 distinct CDR3 sequences, 14% seen once. Losses at the gene ends were 2 bases for V and 0 bases for J; bases not matched to a gene: 9. The CDR3 runs to 17 residues. Per the germline V gene, CDR1 is SGHTA and CDR2 is FQGNSA. Uncontrolled infection, other autoimmune disease, pregnancy and lactation each barred patients from inclusion.

The receptor's source is a woman between 18 and 29 years old with Graves' hyperthyroidism. The J gene is TRBJ1-1, the V gene TRBV7-2; TRBD1 agrees at 7 bases. The sequencing sample was made of blood. DNA of the CDR3: TGTGCCAGCAGCTTATTGGGGACAGCGCGAATGAACACTGAAGCTTTCTTT. It is translated as CASSLLGTARMNTEAFF.